These 12 T cell receptor beta chains were all obtained from the same sample, sequenced in a study of T cell changes during pregnancy in multiple sclerosis (dated by TCRdb to the late 2010s). The library relied on the immunoSEQ multiplex PCR assay. In its TCRdb copy, this immuneACCESS table keeps in-frame sequences only and misses some clones. Where compared with another copy, unresolved V genes explain less than half of these, and the others have no known cause. Recorded for this sample are tens of thousands of clones; around 94% of them occurred a single time. Jointly, the top ten make up about 0.84% of the sample. The source was peripheral blood, collected in the third trimester of pregnancy. The source of these receptors is a female donor with multiple sclerosis, enrolled in a pregnancy study.

The chain joins TRBV5-1 to TRBJ1-1; possible D gene TRBD1, 6 bases. Germline values: CDR1 SGHRS, CDR2 YFSETQ. The CDR3 runs to 14 residues. Trimming stripped 5 bases from V and 6 bases from J, with 17 bases between. The CDR3 is CASRVAGAGAEAFF. For the CDR3, the DNA is TGCGCCAGCAGGGTAGCAGGGGCTGGGGCTGAAGCTTTCTTT.

CDR3: CASSTGTSGITGEQYF. DNA of the CDR3: TGTGCCAGCAGCACCGGGACTAGCGGGATCACAGGCGAGCAGTACTTC. The J gene is TRBJ2-7, the V gene TRBV5-4; TRBD2 agrees at 13 bases. From germline, CDR1 is SGHNT and CDR2 YYREEE (reference sequence). The CDR3 sequence is 16 residues long. J was trimmed by 6 bases and V by 4 bases; bases with no gene match: 10.

V is TRBV30 and J is TRBJ1-5; D is undetermined. The germline V gene has CDR1 GTSNPN and CDR2 SVGIG (reference sequence). There are 15 residues in the CDR3. The V gene lost 1 base and the J gene lost 0 bases, with 10 bases spanning the gap. In DNA, the CDR3 is TGTGCCTGGAGTGACGCCGCGTATAGCAATCAGCCCCAGCATTTT. Amino acid sequence: CAWSDAAYSNQPQHF.

The sample holds a few counts of this clone. The gene calls are TRBV5-4 and TRBJ1-2; D is perhaps TRBD1 (6 bases). This CDR3 has 14 residues. The germline V and J ends were trimmed by 5 bases and 7 bases, with 18 bases remaining between them. Germline V CDR1 and CDR2: SGHNT, YYREEE (reference sequence). The CDR3 reads CASSHGLGTFGYTF. The CDR3 DNA sequence: TGTGCCAGCAGTCACGGATTGGGGACATTTGGCTACACCTTC.

V gene TRBV28 combines with J gene TRBJ1-1, with D perhaps TRBD1 (5 bases). The CDR3 runs to 16 residues. Trimming removed 2 bases from V and 0 bases from J, with 13 bases in between. The germline gives CDR1 MDHEN, CDR2 SYDVKM. This CDR3 is CASSLRGQQMNTEAFF. In nucleotides, the CDR3 is TGTGCCAGCAGTTTAAGAGGACAACAAATGAACACTGAAGCTTTCTTT.

The chain has TRBV5-1 and TRBJ1-1; D unclear. The germline V and J ends were trimmed by 0 bases and 2 bases, with 8 bases remaining between them. Germline CDR1 reads SGHRS; CDR2 reads YFSETQ. The CDR3 loop spans 14 amino acids. Here the CDR3 reads CASSLAPPNTEAFF. The DNA for the CDR3 is TGCGCCAGCAGCTTGGCCCCCCCAAACACTGAAGCTTTCTTT.

The chain has TRBV7-6 and TRBJ2-3; 7 positions match TRBD2. The CDR3 length is 16 residues. V shed 3 bases and J 4 bases; nucleotides not matched to a gene: 10. The germline V gene has CDR1 SGHVS and CDR2 FNYEAQ. DNA for the CDR3: TGTGCCAGCAGCTTCGGGCGGGAGCAGCGCGCAGATACGCAGTATTTT. This encodes CASSFGREQRADTQYF.

The chain employs TRBV5-1 and TRBJ2-2; the D gene is possibly TRBD2 (6 bases). The V end was cut by 6 bases, the J end by 6 bases, with 24 bases between. CDR1 is SGHRS, CDR2 YFSETQ, per germline. This CDR3 spans 17 amino acids. CDR3 protein: CASTLVAGLGSSGELFF. The DNA of the CDR3 is TGCGCCAGCACATTGGTTGCTGGCCTCGGGAGTTCCGGGGAGCTGTTTTTT.

The V and J genes are TRBV15 and TRBJ2-1; 7 nucleotides match TRBD2. Germline V gene lookup returns CDR1 LNHNV and CDR2 YYDKDF (reference sequence). Unmatched junction bases numbered 15, after V lost 3 bases and J lost 10 bases. CDR3 length equals 16 residues. Here the CDR3 reads CATSRDGRTISGEQFF. In DNA, the CDR3 is TGTGCCACCAGCAGGGACGGGAGGACCATTTCGGGGGAGCAGTTCTTC.

This clone has just one count. The CDR3 sequence: CASSNGEKLFF. The CDR3 bases are TGTGCCAGCAGTAACGGGGAAAAACTGTTTTTT. The chain combines TRBV6-1 with TRBJ1-4; D call uncertain. The CDR3 consists of 11 residues. V lost 5 bases, J lost 8 bases, and 6 bases lay in between. Germline assignment: CDR1 MNHNS and CDR2 SASEGT.

The chain employs TRBV6-9 and TRBJ2-2, with TRBD1 identical over 8 bases. V lost 6 bases and J lost 0; bases outside the gene matches: 6. The CDR3 loop spans 16 amino acids. Germline CDR1 is MNHGY and CDR2 is SVAAGI. For the CDR3, the DNA is TGTGCCAGCAGCCGACAGGGGCCACCGAACACCGGGGAGCTGTTTTTT. Translated, it gives CASSRQGPPNTGELFF.

The chain uses TRBV6-5 and TRBJ2-1; TRBD2 aligns across 12 bases. J was trimmed by 8 bases and V by 4 bases; bases with no gene match: 9. The CDR3 consists of 16 residues. Germline loops: CDR1 MNHEY, CDR2 SVGAGI. CDR3 in DNA: TGTGCCAGCAGTTCAACGACTAGCGGGAGTCGCCATGAGCAGTTCTTC. The encoded protein is CASSSTTSGSRHEQFF.